This note documents a single T cell receptor beta chain sequence. Its specificity is not known. The data belong to a study of T cell responses to AZD1222 COVID-19 vaccine. Findings and caveats of the study: Increased Spike-specific TCR breadth and depth were observed after two AZD1222 doses. The span of vaccine-associated CD4 TCRs extended across spike, with dominance at 160-218 and 743-854.

Some clones are missing from TCRdb's copy, which holds only in-frame ones; the method was immunoSEQ multiplex PCR. The sample lists about 99,000 clones, approximately 89% seen once, with about 17% in the top ten. The V gene's germline CDR1 is SGHNT and CDR2 YYREEE (reference sequence). Trimming took 4 bases from V and 4 from J, leaving 26 bases between them. CDR3 size: 19 residues. The material was peripheral blood, obtained on day 0 of AZD1222 vaccination. The V gene is TRBV5-4, the J gene TRBJ2-2; D is possibly TRBD2 (6 bases). The TCR sequence derives from an adult in good health. CDR3 nucleotide sequence: TGTGCCAGCAGCCCTCTTAATACGGGACTGCACTTACTCACCGGGGAGCTGTTTTTT. Translation: CASSPLNTGLHLLTGELFF.